The clone carrying this T cell receptor beta chain was seen repeatedly, ten times or more. TCRdb reanalysed the 5' RACE reads using MiXCR and keeps one entry per CDR3 protein. Of 27,000 or so distinct CDR3 sequences detected, roughly 4.5% appear once; the ten largest clones hold around 40%. The sample originates from a study of T cells after yellow fever vaccination. Study-wide context: Where fractions had low cell numbers, libraries were prepared from them with the SMART-Seq v4 Ultra Low Input RNA kit.

Germline V gives CDR1 LGHDT, CDR2 YNNKEL (reference sequence). The CDR3 runs to 12 residues. V lost 4 bases to trimming and J lost 9 bases, with 11 bases between them. Broader study findings: Most clones from primary vaccination resurfaced after the booster (around 97% CD4, approximately 88% CD8). Across the CD4 and CD8 compartments, a small share of clonotypes was present in both. FACS-sorted repertoires could harbor abundant contaminating bulk-population clonotypes.

The J gene is TRBJ2-3, the V gene TRBV3-1, with D perhaps matching TRBD1 or TRBD2 (5 bases each). This receptor was identified in a man between 18 and 29 years old who received the YFV17D yellow fever vaccine. Specimen: PBMCs, either bulk or a sorted T-cell subset (CD4+, CD8+, memory, or dextramer-sorted; not recorded which), collected on the day of the yellow fever booster vaccination. CDR3 amino acids: CASSRGSRTQYF. CDR3 in DNA: TGTGCCAGCAGCCGGGGGTCGCGCACGCAGTATTTT.